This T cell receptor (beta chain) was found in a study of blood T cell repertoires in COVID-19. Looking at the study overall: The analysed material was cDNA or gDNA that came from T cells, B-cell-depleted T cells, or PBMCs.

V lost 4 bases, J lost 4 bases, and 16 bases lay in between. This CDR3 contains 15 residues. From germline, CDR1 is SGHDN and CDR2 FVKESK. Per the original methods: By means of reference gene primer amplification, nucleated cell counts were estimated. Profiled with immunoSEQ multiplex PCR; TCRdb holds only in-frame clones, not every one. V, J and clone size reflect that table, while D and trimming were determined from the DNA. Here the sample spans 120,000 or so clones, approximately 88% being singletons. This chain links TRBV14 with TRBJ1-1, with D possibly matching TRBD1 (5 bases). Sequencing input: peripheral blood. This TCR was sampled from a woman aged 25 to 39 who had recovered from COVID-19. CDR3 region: CASSLRGGRGTEAFF. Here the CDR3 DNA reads TGTGCCAGCAGCCTCCGGGGGGGAAGGGGCACTGAAGCTTTCTTT.